This T cell receptor beta chain was recorded in a study of beta chain features in type 1 diabetes. Study results and caveats: The study found moderately but significantly shorter TCRB CDR3s in all four CD4+ subsets of Type 1 diabetes patients.

Germline CDR1 reads SGHNT; CDR2 reads YYREEE (reference sequence). V lost 4 bases and J 4 bases, leaving 11 bases between the germline ends. The CDR3 has 13 amino acids. cDNA synthesis used the whole RNA isolate, giving expressed TCRB sequences. Clones were sequenced by immunoSEQ multiplex PCR, and TCRdb holds only the in-frame ones, with some missing. Among 400,000 or so clones listed, about 12% were seen once. This clone was seen a few times. The antigen remains undetermined. The V call is TRBV5-4, the J call TRBJ1-2; possibly TRBD1 for D (6 bases). The source of this sequence is a woman between 18 and 30 years old with type 1 diabetes. Sequencing was performed on naive CD4+ T cells from blood. The CDR3, as DNA: TGTGCCAGCAGCCCGGACAGCCCCTATGGCTACACCTTC. Translated: CASSPDSPYGYTF.